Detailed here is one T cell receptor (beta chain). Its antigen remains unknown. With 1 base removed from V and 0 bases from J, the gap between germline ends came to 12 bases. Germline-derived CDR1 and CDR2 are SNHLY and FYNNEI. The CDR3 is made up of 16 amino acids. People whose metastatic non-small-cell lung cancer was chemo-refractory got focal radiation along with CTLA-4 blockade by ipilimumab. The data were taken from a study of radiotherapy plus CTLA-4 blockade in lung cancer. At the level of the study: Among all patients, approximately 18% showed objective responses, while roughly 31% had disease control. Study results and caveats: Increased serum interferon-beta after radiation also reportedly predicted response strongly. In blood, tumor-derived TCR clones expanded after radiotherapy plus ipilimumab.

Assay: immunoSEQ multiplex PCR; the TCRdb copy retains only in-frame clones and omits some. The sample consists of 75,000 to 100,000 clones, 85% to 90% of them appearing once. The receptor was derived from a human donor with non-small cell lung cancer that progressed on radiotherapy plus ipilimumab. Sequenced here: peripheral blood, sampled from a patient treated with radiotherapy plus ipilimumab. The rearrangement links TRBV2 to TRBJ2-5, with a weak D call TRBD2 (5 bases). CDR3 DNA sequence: TGTGCCAGCAGTGAAGGGGCTAGCATGCACCAAGAGACCCAGTACTTC. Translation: CASSEGASMHQETQYF.